This T cell receptor (beta chain) stems from a study of regulatory T cells in long-lasting Graves disease. Time point indicated: persistent/refractory GD, antithyroid drugs over 5 years with positive TRAb. PBMC RNA served as the TCR library source. With iRepertoire HTBI primers and Arm-PCR of CDR3 regions, TCR beta libraries were built. In the source study's methods: Identified segments across samples numbered approximately 60 TRBV and over 13 TRBJ. TCRdb processed the multiplex PCR reads anew with MiXCR; each CDR3 protein has one entry. The V and J calls and clone size come from TCRdb's table, not from the authors' own analysis. Among approximately 290,000 distinct CDR3 sequences listed, around 21% were seen once. CDR3 length: 15 amino acids. Germline CDR1 SGHTA, CDR2 FQGNSA. J gave up 7 bases and V 4 bases, and 13 bases lay outside the gene matches. Findings of the study overall: There were preferences for TRBV28, TRBJ1-2 and TRBJ2-5 in persistent disease.

This clonotype was recorded once. The antigen is unknown. The source of this sequence is a female donor with Graves disease. The chain carries TRBV7-2 and TRBJ2-7; TRBD1 aligns across 7 bases. Sequencing was performed on peripheral blood mononuclear cells (PBMCs), taken when the disease was refractory, from a patient treated with antithyroid drugs. The CDR3 reads CASSSGLDRPREQYF. The CDR3 DNA reads TGTGCCAGCAGCTCGGGCTTGGACAGGCCACGGGAGCAGTACTTC.